Listed here is a single TCR beta chain. The CDR3 totals 16 residues. Deletions cut 8 bases from V and 0 bases from J, with 20 bases between. Germline CDR1 is SGHRS and CDR2 is YFSETQ. These data are taken from a study of early T cells in non-severe SARS-CoV-2 infection. Each CDR3 protein is one row after TCRdb ran MiXCR on the 5' RACE reads. Here the sample spans around 25,000 distinct CDR3 sequences, less than 7% being singletons. The specimen sequenced was whole blood. The sequence came from an adult who was a healthcare worker with PCR-confirmed SARS-CoV-2 infection or an uninfected control (not recorded which). The chain combines TRBV5-1 with TRBJ1-1, with unresolved D. Here the CDR3 DNA reads TGCGCCAGTTCCCGGGCGGGGATTGGCTTGAACACTGAAGCTTTCTTT. Its translation is CASSRAGIGLNTEAFF.